Following are 14 T cell receptor beta chains from one sample sequenced in a study of Graves' ophthalmopathy and Graves' hyperthyroidism. RNA transcripts provided the template for amplifying TCR beta CDR3 regions. In the first round, RT-PCR was carried out with HTBI primers, and a multiplex PCR formed the second round. MiXCR, applied by TCRdb to the multiplex PCR reads, yields one record per CDR3 protein. The sample consists of some 400,000 distinct CDR3 sequences, 15% to 20% of them appearing once. The sample comprised peripheral blood. These receptors came from a woman aged 18-29 years with Graves' ophthalmopathy.

This clonotype was recorded at least ten times. V usage is TRBV19 and J usage is TRBJ2-7; the match to TRBD1 covers 8 bases. V lost 5 bases to trimming and J lost 0 bases; unmatched junction nucleotides: 9. The CDR3 sequence is 16 residues long. Per germline, CDR1 LNHDA and CDR2 SQIVND (reference sequence). CDR3 in amino acids: CASSSRTGSISYEQYF. The DNA of the CDR3 is TGTGCCAGTAGTTCTAGGACAGGGAGTATCTCCTACGAGCAGTACTTC. The whole variable domain, filled in from reference TRBV19 and TRBJ2-7, reads DGGITQSPKYLFRKEGQNVTLSCEQNLNHDAMYWYRQDPGQGLRLIYYSQIVNDFQKGDIAEGYSVSREKKESFPLTVTSAQKNPTAFYLCASSSRTGSISYEQYFGPGTRLTVT.

This clonotype was counted ten times or more. The rearrangement links TRBV2 to TRBJ2-2; D may be TRBD2 (5 bases). V lost 6 bases and J lost 3, with 14 bases in between. The CDR3 runs 15 residues. Germline CDR1 reads SNHLY; CDR2 reads FYNNEI. For the CDR3, the DNA is TGTGCCAGCAGGACGACCGGGATCTACACCGGGGAGCTGTTTTTT. It codes for CASRTTGIYTGELFF.

V gene TRBV12-5 combines with J gene TRBJ1-1, with D unclear. The length of the CDR3 is 14 residues. The germline V gene has CDR1 LGHNT and CDR2 FRNRAP. The V gene lost 5 bases and the J gene lost 1 base, with 11 bases spanning the gap. The CDR3 bases are TGTGCTAGTGGTCGAAGCCCTGGGAACACTGAAGCTTTCTTT. Translating it yields CASGRSPGNTEAFF.

This clonotype was seen ten or more times. This sequence joins TRBV12-3 or TRBV12-4 and TRBJ2-5; 8 nucleotides line up with TRBD1. With 6 bases clipped from V and 5 bases from J, the junction kept 11 bases outside the gene matches. The CDR3 has 15 amino acids. CDR3 DNA sequence: TGTGCCAGCAGGCCGGGATCAGGGGGCGGGGAGACCCAGTACTTC. It is translated as CASRPGSGGGETQYF.

This clonotype was recorded at least ten times. No DNA is shown, since the ends of the CDR3 on it are uncertain; the CDR3 is the one TCRdb lists. This chain connects TRBV28 to TRBJ2-7; the table's D gene call, TRBD2, was not cross checked with the DNA. CDR1 is MDHEN, CDR2 SYDVKM, per germline. The CDR3 is 13 residues long, counting both termini. The CDR3 loop reads CASSTSEAYEQYF.

This clonotype was detected many times. The chain links TRBV7-2 to TRBJ1-6; 7 bases line up with TRBD1. This CDR3 has 14 residues. CDR1 is SGHTA and CDR2 is FQGNSA in the germline V gene. J gave up 10 bases and V 6 bases, and 9 bases lay outside the gene matches. The CDR3 protein is CASRPQGRESPLHF. The CDR3 nucleotides read TGTGCCAGCAGACCACAGGGGAGGGAATCACCCCTCCACTTT.

The sample holds many counts of this clonotype. The J gene is TRBJ2-3, the V gene TRBV9; TRBD2 is a possible D gene (6 bases). This CDR3 has 12 amino acids. The V gene's germline CDR1 is SGDLS and CDR2 YYNGEE. V lost 3 bases, J lost 4 bases, and 6 bases lay in between. In nucleotides, the CDR3 is TGTGCCAGCAGCGGGGGGGCAGATACGCAGTATTTT. Amino acids: CASSGGADTQYF.

The chain's CDR3 is CSASFGQQETQYF. The CDR3 DNA sequence: TGCAGTGCCTCCTTTGGACAGCAAGAGACCCAGTACTTC. This chain uses TRBV20-1 with TRBJ2-5; perhaps TRBD1 as D (6 bases). The CDR3 is made up of 13 amino acids. The germline V gene encodes CDR1 DFQATT and CDR2 SNEGSKA (reference sequence). Deletions cut 6 bases from V and 2 bases from J, with 13 bases between.

This clonotype has more than one count but fewer than ten. V gene TRBV18 combines with J gene TRBJ2-5; the match to TRBD1 covers 9 bases. The V segment lost 1 base and the J segment 2 bases; nucleotides outside the gene matches: 8. This CDR3 spans 17 amino acids. Per germline, CDR1 KGHSH and CDR2 LQKENI. CDR3 residues: CASSPRTGTGRQETQYF. The CDR3 DNA sequence: TGTGCCAGCTCACCACGGACCGGGACAGGGCGACAAGAGACCCAGTACTTC.

In this sample, this clonotype turned up many times. J is TRBJ2-5 and V is TRBV30; D possibly corresponds to TRBD1 (5 bases). The V and J ends lost 0 bases and 2 bases respectively, with 7 bases between them. CDR1 is GTSNPN, CDR2 SVGIG, per germline (reference sequence). The CDR3 sequence is 13 residues long. The CDR3 loop is CAWSVGAQETQYF. The CDR3, as DNA: TGTGCCTGGAGTGTAGGGGCGCAAGAGACCCAGTACTTC.

The V gene is TRBV28, the J gene TRBJ1-5; perhaps TRBD1 as D (6 bases). The CDR3 totals 15 residues. CDR1 MDHEN and CDR2 SYDVKM come from the germline V gene. The V end was cut by 3 bases, the J end by 4 bases, with 13 bases between. The CDR3: CASSLVRGWNQPQHF. In DNA, the CDR3 is TGTGCCAGCAGTTTGGTCAGGGGTTGGAATCAGCCCCAGCATTTT.

This clonotype has at least ten counts. V is TRBV27 and J is TRBJ1-1; 11 bases line up with TRBD1. Germline assignment: CDR1 MNHEY and CDR2 SMNVEV (reference sequence). V shed 2 bases, J shed 2 bases, and the junction held 4 bases outside the gene matches. The CDR3 runs 16 residues. CDR3: CASSLQDRGQNTEAFF. CDR3 in DNA: TGTGCCAGCAGTTTACAGGACAGGGGGCAAAACACTGAAGCTTTCTTT.

This clonotype was seen at least ten times. V gene TRBV20-1 combines with J gene TRBJ1-3; the D is unclear. Germline V gene lookup returns CDR1 DFQATT and CDR2 SNEGSKA (reference sequence). The CDR3 length is 13 residues. V lost 3 bases and J 3 bases, leaving 9 bases between the germline ends. In nucleotides, the CDR3 is TGCAGTGCTAGTCCAGGTGGTGGAAACACCATATATTTT. This gives the protein CSASPGGGNTIYF.

The chain combines TRBV6-2 or TRBV6-3 with TRBJ1-6; 8 nucleotides align to TRBD1. The length of the CDR3 is 16 residues. V lost 6 bases, J lost 8 bases, and 12 bases stayed unmatched. Germline CDR1 MNHEY, CDR2 SVGEGT. Written as DNA, the CDR3 is TGTGCCAGCAGACCGACAGGGGCCGCCCTATATTCACCCCTCCACTTT. It translates to CASRPTGAALYSPLHF.